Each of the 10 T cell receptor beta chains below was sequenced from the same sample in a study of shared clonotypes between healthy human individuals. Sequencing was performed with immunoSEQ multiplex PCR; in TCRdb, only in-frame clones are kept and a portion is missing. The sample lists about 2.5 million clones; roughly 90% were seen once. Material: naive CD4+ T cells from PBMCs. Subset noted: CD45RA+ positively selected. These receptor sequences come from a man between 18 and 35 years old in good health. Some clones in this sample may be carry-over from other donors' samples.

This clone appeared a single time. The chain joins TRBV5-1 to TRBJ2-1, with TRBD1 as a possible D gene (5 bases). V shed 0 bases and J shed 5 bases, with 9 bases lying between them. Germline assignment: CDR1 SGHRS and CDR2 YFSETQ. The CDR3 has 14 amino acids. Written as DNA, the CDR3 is TGCGCCAGCAGCTTGGGACACAGGAACAATGAGCAGTTCTTC. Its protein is CASSLGHRNNEQFF.

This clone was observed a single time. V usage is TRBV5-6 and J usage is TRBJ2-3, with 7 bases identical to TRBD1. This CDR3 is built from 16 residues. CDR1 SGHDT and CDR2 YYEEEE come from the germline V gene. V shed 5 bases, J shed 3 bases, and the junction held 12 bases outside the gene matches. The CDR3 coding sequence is TGTGCCAGCAGAGGGTTTCAGGGGGTTGTAACAGATACGCAGTATTTT. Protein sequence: CASRGFQGVVTDTQYF.

In DNA form, the CDR3 reads TGTGCCAGCAGCCAAGTTCTGGCTAGCGGAGCCTACGAGCAGTACTTC. Translation gives CASSQVLASGAYEQYF. The chain is built from TRBV4-2 and TRBJ2-7; 7 nucleotides agree with TRBD2. Germline-derived CDR1 and CDR2 are LGHNA and YNFKEQ. V lost 1 base to trimming and J lost 2 bases; unmatched junction nucleotides: 8. The CDR3 runs 16 residues.

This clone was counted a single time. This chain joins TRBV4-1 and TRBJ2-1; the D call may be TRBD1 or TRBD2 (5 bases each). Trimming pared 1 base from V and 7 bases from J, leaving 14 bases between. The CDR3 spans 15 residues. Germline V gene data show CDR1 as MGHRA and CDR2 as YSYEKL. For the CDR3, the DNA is TGCGCCAGCAGCCAAGGCAGGGTAGCGAGAAATGAGCAGTTCTTC. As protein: CASSQGRVARNEQFF.

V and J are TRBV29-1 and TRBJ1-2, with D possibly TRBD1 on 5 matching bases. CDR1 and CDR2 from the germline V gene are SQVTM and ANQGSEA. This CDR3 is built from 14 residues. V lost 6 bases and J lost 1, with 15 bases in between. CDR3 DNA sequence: TGCAGCGTGACTCAGGGAACCCTTAACTATGGCTACACCTTC. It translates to CSVTQGTLNYGYTF.

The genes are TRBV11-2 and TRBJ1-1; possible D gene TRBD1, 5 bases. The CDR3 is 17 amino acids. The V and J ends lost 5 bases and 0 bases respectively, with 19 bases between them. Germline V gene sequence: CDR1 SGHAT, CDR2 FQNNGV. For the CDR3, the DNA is TGTGCCAGCAGCCCCTCCGGCAGGGTCTTTATGAACACTGAAGCTTTCTTT. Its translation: CASSPSGRVFMNTEAFF. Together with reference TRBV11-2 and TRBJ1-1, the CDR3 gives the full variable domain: EAGVAQSPRYKIIEKRQSVAFWCNPISGHATLYWYQQILGQGPKLLIQFQNNGVVDDSQLPKDRFSAERLKGVDSTLKIQPAKLEDSAVYLCASSPSGRVFMNTEAFFGQGTRLTVV.

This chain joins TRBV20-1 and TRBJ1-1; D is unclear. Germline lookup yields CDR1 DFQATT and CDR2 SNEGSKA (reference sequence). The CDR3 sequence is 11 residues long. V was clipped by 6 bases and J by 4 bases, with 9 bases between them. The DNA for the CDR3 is TGCAGTGCCCAAGAGGGCACTGAAGCTTTCTTT. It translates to CSAQEGTEAFF.

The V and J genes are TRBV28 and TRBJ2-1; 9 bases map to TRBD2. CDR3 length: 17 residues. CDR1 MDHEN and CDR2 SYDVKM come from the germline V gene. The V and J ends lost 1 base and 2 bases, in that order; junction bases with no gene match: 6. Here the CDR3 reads CASSLYSSGATYNEQFF. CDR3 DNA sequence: TGTGCCAGCAGTTTATACTCTAGCGGGGCCACCTACAATGAGCAGTTCTTC.

CDR3 nucleotide sequence: TGTGCCAGCACTGATTGGGACAGGGGGTATGAGCAGTTCTTC. Its protein is CASTDWDRGYEQFF. The chain carries TRBV7-9 and TRBJ2-1; the match to TRBD1 covers 11 bases. Germline-derived CDR1 and CDR2 are SEHNR and FQNEAQ (reference sequence). Germline trimming cut 7 bases from V and 8 bases from J; bases unmatched to any gene: 7. CDR3 length: 14 residues.

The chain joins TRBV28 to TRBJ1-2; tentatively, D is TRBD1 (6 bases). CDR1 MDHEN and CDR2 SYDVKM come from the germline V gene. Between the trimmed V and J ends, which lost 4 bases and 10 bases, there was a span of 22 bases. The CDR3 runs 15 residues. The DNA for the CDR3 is TGTGCCAGCAGTTCCCCGATGACAGGCAGTGGTGTCTACACCTTC. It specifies CASSSPMTGSGVYTF.